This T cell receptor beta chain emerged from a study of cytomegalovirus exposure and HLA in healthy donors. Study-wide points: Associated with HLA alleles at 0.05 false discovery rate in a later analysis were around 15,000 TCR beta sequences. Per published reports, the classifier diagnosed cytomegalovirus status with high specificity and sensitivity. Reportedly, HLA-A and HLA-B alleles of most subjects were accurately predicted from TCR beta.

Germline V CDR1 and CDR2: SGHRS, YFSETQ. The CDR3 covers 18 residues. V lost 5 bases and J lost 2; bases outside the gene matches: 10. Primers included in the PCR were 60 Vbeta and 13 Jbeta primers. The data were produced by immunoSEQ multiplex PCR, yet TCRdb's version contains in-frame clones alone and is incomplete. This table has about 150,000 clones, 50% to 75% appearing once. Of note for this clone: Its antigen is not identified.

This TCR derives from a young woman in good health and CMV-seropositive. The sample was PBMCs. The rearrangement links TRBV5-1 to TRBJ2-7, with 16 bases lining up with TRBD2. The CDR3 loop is CASRGGLAGGSGTYEQYF. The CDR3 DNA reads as TGCGCCAGCAGGGGGGGACTAGCGGGAGGGAGTGGAACCTACGAGCAGTACTTC.